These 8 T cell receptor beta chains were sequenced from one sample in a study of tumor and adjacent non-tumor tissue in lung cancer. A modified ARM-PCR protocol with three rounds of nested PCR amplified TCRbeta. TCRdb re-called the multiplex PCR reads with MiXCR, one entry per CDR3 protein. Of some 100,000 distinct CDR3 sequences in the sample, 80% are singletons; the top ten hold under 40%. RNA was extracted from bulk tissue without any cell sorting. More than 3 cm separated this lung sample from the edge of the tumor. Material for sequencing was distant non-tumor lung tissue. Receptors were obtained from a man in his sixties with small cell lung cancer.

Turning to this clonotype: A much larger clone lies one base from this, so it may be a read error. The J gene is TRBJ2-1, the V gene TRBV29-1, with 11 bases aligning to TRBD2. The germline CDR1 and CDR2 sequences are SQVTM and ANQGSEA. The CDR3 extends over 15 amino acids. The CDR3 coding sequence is TGCAGCGTCGTTTTACTAGCGGGAGAGTACAATGAGCCGTTCTTC. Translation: CSVVLLAGEYNEPFF.

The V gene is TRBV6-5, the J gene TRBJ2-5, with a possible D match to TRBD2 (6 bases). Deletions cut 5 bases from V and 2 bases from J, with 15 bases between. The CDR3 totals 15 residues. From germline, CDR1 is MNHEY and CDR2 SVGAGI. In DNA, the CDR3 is TGTGCCAGCAGTGCCCTATCGGGAGTTCAAGAGACCCAGTACTTC. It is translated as CASSALSGVQETQYF.

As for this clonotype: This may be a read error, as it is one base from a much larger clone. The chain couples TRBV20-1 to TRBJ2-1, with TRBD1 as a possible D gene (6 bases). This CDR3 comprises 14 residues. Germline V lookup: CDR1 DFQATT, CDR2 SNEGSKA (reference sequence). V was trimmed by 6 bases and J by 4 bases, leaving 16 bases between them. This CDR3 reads CSAPGQANYNEQFF. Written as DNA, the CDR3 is TGCAGTGCCCCGGGACAAGCGAATTACAATGAGCAGTTCTTC.

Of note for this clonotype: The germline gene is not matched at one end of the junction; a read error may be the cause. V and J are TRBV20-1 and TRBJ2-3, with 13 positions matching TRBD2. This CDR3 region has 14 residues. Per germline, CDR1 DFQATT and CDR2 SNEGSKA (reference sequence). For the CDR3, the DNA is TGCGGTGTCCGGGGACTAGCGGGATCGGATACGCATTATTTT. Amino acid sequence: CGVRGLAGSDTHYF.

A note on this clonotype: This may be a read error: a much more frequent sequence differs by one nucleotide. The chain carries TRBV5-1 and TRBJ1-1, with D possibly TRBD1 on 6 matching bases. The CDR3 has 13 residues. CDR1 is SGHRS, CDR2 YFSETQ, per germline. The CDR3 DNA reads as TGCGCCACCAGCTTGCAACAGGGCACTGAAGCTTTCTTT. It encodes CATSLQQGTEAFF.

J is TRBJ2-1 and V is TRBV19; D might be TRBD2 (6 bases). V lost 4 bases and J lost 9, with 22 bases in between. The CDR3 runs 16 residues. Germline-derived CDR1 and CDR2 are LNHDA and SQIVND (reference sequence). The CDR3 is CASSTHARLGTVEQFF. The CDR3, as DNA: TGTGCCAGTAGTACCCACGCCCGACTAGGCACGGTTGAGCAGTTCTTC.

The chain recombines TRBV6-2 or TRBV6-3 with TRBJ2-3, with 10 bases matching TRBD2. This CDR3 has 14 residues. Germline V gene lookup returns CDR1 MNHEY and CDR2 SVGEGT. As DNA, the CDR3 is TGTGTCGCGGAACTAGCGGGGTCCACAGATACGCAGTATTTT. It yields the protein CVAELAGSTDTQYF.

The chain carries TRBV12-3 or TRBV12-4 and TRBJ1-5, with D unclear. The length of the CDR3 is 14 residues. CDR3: CVSSSSGNWGPQHF. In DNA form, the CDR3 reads TGTGTTAGCAGTTCTAGCGGCAACTGGGGGCCCCAGCATTTT.